Listed here are 8 T cell receptor beta chains from one sample, sequenced in a study of T cells expressing NK-cell markers. From the 5' RACE reads, TCRdb lists one entry per CDR3 protein and no DNA. This sample lists roughly 110,000 distinct CDR3 sequences; its ten largest clones have 18%. Sequenced input: blood T cells: a sorted CD56 or NKG2C T cell subset, CD4+ or CD8+ T cells, or bulk PBMC T cells (not recorded which). All receptors come from a woman between 18 and 70 years old in good health.

The J gene is TRBJ1-2, the V gene TRBV4-1; TCRdb returns TRBD1, unconfirmable since there is no DNA. Germline CDR1 reads MGHRA; CDR2 reads YSYEKL. This CDR3 contains 13 residues. The CDR3 region is CASSPTGNYGYTF.

The chain joins TRBV20-1 to TRBJ2-1. The length of the CDR3 is 15 residues. The germline V gene encodes CDR1 DFQATT and CDR2 SNEGSKA (reference sequence). This CDR3 reads CSARDTQDSYNEQFF.

The J gene is TRBJ1-1, the V gene TRBV4-3. The germline CDR1 and CDR2 sequences are LGHNA and YSLEER. The CDR3 spans 13 residues. CDR3 sequence: CASSQDMRPEAFF.

The CDR3 reads CASSQRGANTGELFF. The chain employs TRBV7-8 and TRBJ2-2; as DNA is missing, the TRBD1 call by TCRdb cannot be tested. This CDR3 contains 15 residues. From germline, CDR1 is SGHVS and CDR2 FQNEAQ. Variable domain in full (rest from reference TRBV7-8 and TRBJ2-2): GAGVSQSPRYKVAKRGQDVALRCDPISGHVSLFWYQQALGQGPEFLTYFQNEAQLDKSGLPSDRFFAERPEGSVSTLKIQRTQQEDSAVYLCASSQRGANTGELFFGEGSRLTVL.

The V and J genes are TRBV20-1 and TRBJ2-1; TCRdb gives TRBD2 as the D gene, but with no DNA this cannot be confirmed. Germline CDR1 is DFQATT and CDR2 is SNEGSKA (reference sequence). This CDR3 comprises 15 residues. The CDR3 here is CSARDGTSGLNEQFF.

The chain uses TRBV11-2 and TRBJ2-7; the TCRdb D gene call, TRBD1, has no DNA to confirm it. The CDR3 is made up of 14 amino acids. Germline assignment: CDR1 SGHAT and CDR2 FQNNGV. The CDR3: CASSSPLGAYEQYF.

The CDR3 protein is CASSQGLAGQETQYF. V gene TRBV6-5 combines with J gene TRBJ2-5; with no DNA, the TCRdb D assignment of TRBD2 cannot be verified. Germline CDR1 is MNHEY and CDR2 is SVGAGI. There are 15 residues in the CDR3.

The CDR3 spells CASSSPGGVTGELFF. The V gene is TRBV5-4, the J gene TRBJ2-2; the D call of TRBD2 rests on TCRdb alone, since no DNA is present to check it. CDR1 is SGHNT and CDR2 is YYREEE in the germline V gene (reference sequence). The CDR3 extends over 15 amino acids.